Sequencing of this T cell receptor beta chain was carried out in a study of regulatory T cells in long-lasting Graves disease. Time point reported: persistent/refractory GD, antithyroid drugs over 5 years with positive TRAb. PBMC RNA was the source of the TCR library. Many counts were recorded for this clonotype. Unmatched junction bases numbered 2, after V lost 2 bases and J lost 3 bases. This CDR3 has 14 amino acids. Investigators prepared the TCR beta libraries by applying iRepertoire HTBI primers and Arm-PCR of CDR3 regions. TCRdb reanalysed the multiplex PCR reads using MiXCR and keeps one entry per CDR3 protein. Of around 510,000 distinct CDR3 sequences in the sample, about 20% were seen once.

V is TRBV12-3 or TRBV12-4 and J is TRBJ2-7; 9 nucleotides match TRBD1. The receptor was isolated from a female donor with Graves disease. This specimen was peripheral blood mononuclear cells (PBMCs), taken when the disease was refractory, from a patient treated with antithyroid drugs. CDR3 coding DNA: TGTGCCAGCAGTTTACGACAGGGGGGCTACGAGCAGTACTTC. Translating it yields CASSLRQGGYEQYF.